This T cell receptor beta chain was profiled in a study of CD8 T cells in Susac syndrome. Across the whole study: Active disease was present in about 6 of the sequenced Susac syndrome patients, and remission in under ten. Study results and caveats: The study conceded that its TCR sequencing and HLA analysis involved relatively few individuals.

The germline CDR1 and CDR2 sequences are SQVTM and ANQGSEA. The germline V and J ends were trimmed by 5 bases and 7 bases, with 18 bases remaining between them. The CDR3 length is 14 residues. The authors reverse transcribed roughly 0.5 to 1 ug RNA with random hexamers. Across 54 Vbeta and 13 Jbeta, immunoSEQ multiplex PCR amplified TCR beta CDR3. TCRdb analysed the immunoSEQ multiplex PCR reads with MiXCR anew, one entry per CDR3 protein. The sample holds 150,000 or so distinct CDR3 sequences, over 90% seen once. Comments on this clonotype: The antigen remains unidentified.

TEMRA cells were enriched by FACS, and CD4+ and CD8+ T cells were negatively isolated. The source of this sequence is a human donor with Susac syndrome. The V call is TRBV29-1, the J call TRBJ2-1; D remains unclear. Material for sequencing was CD4+ T cells from PBMCs. CDR3: CSVLPSRKGNEQFF. CDR3 coding DNA: TGCAGCGTTTTGCCGTCCCGGAAAGGGAATGAGCAGTTCTTC.